This record concerns one T cell receptor beta chain sequence. The sample comes from a study of cytomegalovirus exposure and HLA in healthy donors. Primers: 60 Vbeta forward and 13 Jbeta reverse. Sequencing used immunoSEQ multiplex PCR; TCRdb keeps in-frame clones, though not all of them. The sample contains fewer than 200,000 clones, about four fifths of which appear only once. The CDR3 has 13 amino acids. Looked up from germline, CDR1 is SGDLS and CDR2 is YYNGEE. The V gene lost 2 bases and the J gene lost 3 bases, with 9 bases spanning the gap. Sequences were obtained from PBMCs. The rearrangement joins TRBV9 to TRBJ2-7; possible D gene TRBD2, 5 bases. This clonotype originated in a woman aged 18-29 years in good health and CMV-seronegative. CDR3 in amino acids: CASSVGGSYEQYF. The CDR3 DNA is TGTGCCAGCAGCGTCGGTGGGAGCTACGAGCAGTACTTC.